The 14 T cell receptor beta chains below were found in one sample sequenced in a study of T cell responses to AZD1222 COVID-19 vaccine. Measured with immunoSEQ multiplex PCR; TCRdb has only the in-frame clones, and not every one. The data hold about 130,000 clones, with 88% observed a single time. This sample comprised peripheral blood, obtained 28 days after the second AZD1222 dose. These receptors originate from an adult who received the AZD1222 COVID-19 vaccine.

Regarding this clone: The identical CDR3 is also encoded by other nucleotide sequences in the sample. The rearrangement uses TRBV27 and TRBJ2-7, with a tentative D call TRBD1 (6 bases). Per the germline V gene, CDR1 is MNHEY and CDR2 is SMNVEV (reference sequence). V lost 4 bases, J lost 4 bases, and 8 bases lay in between. The CDR3 loop spans 12 amino acids. CDR3: CASSSTGYEQYF. The CDR3 DNA sequence: TGTGCCAGCAGTTCCACAGGGTACGAGCAGTACTTC.

V usage is TRBV29-1 and J usage is TRBJ1-4; D might be TRBD1 (5 bases). Germline V lookup: CDR1 SQVTM, CDR2 ANQGSEA. The CDR3 extends over 14 amino acids. The V gene lost 7 bases and the J gene lost 7 bases, with 19 bases spanning the gap. CDR3 DNA: TGCAGCGCCGGGGGAGCAGGAGTGGCTGAAAAACTGTTTTTT. This gives the protein CSAGGAGVAEKLFF.

This chain connects TRBV18 to TRBJ1-5; D is possibly TRBD1 (5 bases). CDR3 length: 16 amino acids. V was pared by 6 bases and J by 0 bases, with 15 bases between. Germline V CDR1 and CDR2: KGHSH, LQKENI. CDR3 nucleotides: TGTGCCAGCTCCCCCCAACCTGACAGTAGCAATCAGCCCCAGCATTTT. This encodes CASSPQPDSSNQPQHF.

The chain is built from TRBV7-2 and TRBJ2-5, with D possibly being TRBD2 (7 bases). CDR3 length: 13 amino acids. Germline-derived CDR1 and CDR2 are SGHTA and FQGNSA. Deletions cut 7 bases from V and 4 bases from J, with 13 bases between. CDR3 loop: CASTVGGRETQYF. CDR3 nucleotide sequence: TGTGCCAGCACCGTGGGGGGGCGAGAGACCCAGTACTTC.

J is TRBJ1-5 and V is TRBV6-5; unclear D gene. Germline lookup yields CDR1 MNHEY and CDR2 SVGAGI. This CDR3 comprises 13 residues. Trimming cost V 6 bases and J 2 bases, with 8 bases left between them. The CDR3 sequence: CASSPRGNQPQHF. For the CDR3, the DNA is TGTGCCAGCAGCCCCCGGGGCAATCAGCCCCAGCATTTT.

V is TRBV3-1 (or the pseudogene TRBV3-2) and J is TRBJ2-5; TRBD2 matches at 7 bases. With V trimmed by 0 bases and J by 5 bases, 3 bases remained unmatched. The CDR3 extends over 14 amino acids. CDR1 is LGHDT and CDR2 is YNNKEL in the germline V gene (reference sequence). CDR3 in amino acids: CASSQDGGGETQYF. CDR3 nucleotide sequence: TGTGCCAGCAGCCAAGATGGGGGAGGGGAGACCCAGTACTTC.

The CDR3 loop reads CASSTAGAIGSPLHF. CDR3 DNA sequence: TGTGCCAGTAGTACGGCAGGGGCAATTGGTTCACCCCTCCACTTT. This chain links TRBV19 with TRBJ1-6; possible D gene TRBD1, 6 bases. V lost 4 bases and J 9 bases, leaving 16 bases between the germline ends. Germline loops: CDR1 LNHDA, CDR2 SQIVND (reference sequence). This CDR3 has 15 amino acids.

This clone has more than one count but fewer than ten. The rearrangement uses TRBV7-2 and TRBJ1-4; D might be TRBD1 (5 bases). Germline V gene sequence: CDR1 SGHTA, CDR2 FQGNSA. This CDR3 contains 15 residues. Trimming pared 4 bases from V and 3 bases from J, leaving 12 bases between. CDR3 sequence: CASSSQGLANEKLFF. The CDR3 DNA is TGTGCCAGCAGCTCCCAGGGTTTAGCTAATGAAAAACTGTTTTTT.

The J gene is TRBJ2-1, the V gene TRBV30, with TRBD2 as a possible D gene (7 bases). Trimming removed 0 bases at V and 16 bases at J, with 22 bases between. CDR1 is GTSNPN and CDR2 is SVGIG in the germline V gene (reference sequence). The CDR3 consists of 14 residues. The CDR3 reads CAWSVMRGGAQLFF. DNA of the CDR3: TGTGCCTGGAGTGTAATGCGAGGGGGGGCCCAACTTTTCTTC.

The V call is TRBV20-1, the J call TRBJ2-5; a possible D gene is TRBD1 (6 bases). The CDR3 runs 12 residues. V lost 3 bases to trimming and J lost 3 bases, with 8 bases between them. The germline CDR1 and CDR2 sequences are DFQATT and SNEGSKA (reference sequence). CDR3 in DNA: TGCAGTGCTAGTAACAGGGAAGAGACCCAGTACTTC. Translating gives CSASNREETQYF.

The gene calls are TRBV3-1 (or the pseudogene TRBV3-2) and TRBJ2-1; 7 bases agree with TRBD1. V was clipped by 0 bases and J by 12 bases; unmatched bases: 5. There are 13 residues in the CDR3. CDR1 is LGHDT and CDR2 is YNNKEL in the germline V gene (reference sequence). This chain's CDR3 is CASSQDRRDRQFF. CDR3 in DNA: TGTGCCAGCAGCCAAGATCGACGGGACAGGCAGTTCTTC.

The chain has TRBV18 and TRBJ2-5; D call uncertain. V was pared by 4 bases and J by 1 base, with 7 bases between. CDR1 KGHSH and CDR2 LQKENI come from the germline V gene. CDR3 length: 13 residues. The CDR3 is CASSRSSQETQYF. CDR3 nucleotides: TGTGCCAGCTCACGGAGCAGCCAAGAGACCCAGTACTTC.

The chain joins TRBV24-1 to TRBJ2-7; a weak D match, TRBD2 (6 bases). Trimming removed 8 bases from V and 7 bases from J, with 20 bases in between. Germline V gene lookup returns CDR1 KGHDR and CDR2 SFDVKD. CDR3 length: 14 amino acids. The CDR3 nucleotides are TGTGCCACCATCCTTAAGGAGGGCCCCCTGGAGCAGTACTTC. Translated, it gives CATILKEGPLEQYF.

The chain couples TRBV14 to TRBJ2-1; weak D call: TRBD1 (6 bases). This CDR3 has 15 residues. Germline assignment: CDR1 SGHDN and CDR2 FVKESK. Trimming removed 5 bases from V and 3 bases from J, with 14 bases in between. The CDR3, as DNA: TGTGCCAGCAGCGAAGGGACATATTTCTACAATGAGCAGTTCTTC. Protein product: CASSEGTYFYNEQFF.